The rows below give T cell receptor beta chains drawn from one sample of a study of blood T cell repertoires in COVID-19. The protocol was immunoSEQ multiplex PCR, while the TCRdb copy is restricted to in-frame clones and leaves out a portion. The table has fewer than 140,000 clones, about four fifths seen once; the top ten hold more than 13%. The material sequenced was peripheral blood. The receptors derive from a woman aged 60-75 years with acute or convalescent COVID-19. CDR3s include the opening cysteine and the closing phenylalanine or tryptophan. The D gene is left open where the match is weak.

CDR3 DNA: TGTGCCAGCAGCTCCCTAGGTTTCACAGATACGCAGTATTTT
CDR3 protein: CASSSLGFTDTQYF
V gene: TRBV7-8
J gene: TRBJ2-3
D gene: NA

CDR3 DNA: TGCGCCAGCAGCCCCGAGGACAGGGCGAGCTCCTATAATTCACCCCTCCACTTT
CDR3 protein: CASSPEDRASSYNSPLHF
V gene: TRBV5-1
J gene: TRBJ1-6
D gene: TRBD1

CDR3 DNA: TGTGCCAGCATACGGGGCTCTGGAAACACCATATATTTT
CDR3 protein: CASIRGSGNTIYF
V gene: TRBV2
J gene: TRBJ1-3
D gene: NA

CDR3 DNA: TGCGCCAGCAGCCCAAGCGGGGGGGCGAACACCGGGGAGCTGTTTTTT
CDR3 protein: CASSPSGGANTGELFF
V gene: TRBV5-1
J gene: TRBJ2-2
D gene: TRBD2

CDR3 DNA: TGTGCCAGCCGAGGGACTAGCGGGGGCCGGGCCTACGAGCAGTACTTC
CDR3 protein: CASRGTSGGRAYEQYF
V gene: TRBV27
J gene: TRBJ2-7
D gene: TRBD2

CDR3 DNA: TGCGCCAGCAGCAGCGGAGGGGGGGATGCGGAGACCCAGTACTTC
CDR3 protein: CASSSGGGDAETQYF
V gene: TRBV5-1
J gene: TRBJ2-5
D gene: NA

CDR3 DNA: TGTGCCAGCAGTTTGCGGGGCGTGAGGGGACAGGATAACTATGGCTACACCTTC
CDR3 protein: CASSLRGVRGQDNYGYTF
V gene: TRBV27
J gene: TRBJ1-2
D gene: TRBD1

CDR3 DNA: TGCGCCAGCTTAAGTGTTACCGGGACAGGGACCTACGAGCAGTACTTC
CDR3 protein: CASLSVTGTGTYEQYF
V gene: TRBV18
J gene: TRBJ2-7
D gene: TRBD1

CDR3 DNA: TGCGCCAGCTTCCGTGGGACAGGTGAGGAGACCCAGTACTTC
CDR3 protein: CASFRGTGEETQYF
V gene: TRBV5-1
J gene: TRBJ2-5
D gene: TRBD1

CDR3 DNA: TGTGCCAGCAGCTATGGCGGGGTGGGTCAGCCCCAGCATTTT
CDR3 protein: CASSYGGVGQPQHF
V gene: TRBV11-2
J gene: TRBJ1-5
D gene: NA

CDR3 DNA: TGTGCCAGCAGTCCCCTCTTTGTAGGGGGAGAACTATACGAGCAGTACTTC
CDR3 protein: CASSPLFVGGELYEQYF
V gene: TRBV27
J gene: TRBJ2-7
D gene: NA

CDR3 DNA: TGCGCCAGCAGTCAATATGGGACAGGGAGGTCTAGCAATCAGCCCCAGCATTTT
CDR3 protein: CASSQYGTGRSSNQPQHF
V gene: TRBV23-1
J gene: TRBJ1-5
D gene: TRBD1

CDR3 DNA: TGTGCCTGGACGGACAGGGCTTACGAGCAGTACTTC
CDR3 protein: CAWTDRAYEQYF
V gene: TRBV30
J gene: TRBJ2-7
D gene: TRBD1

CDR3 DNA: TGCAGTGCTAGACCAGACTATGGCTACACCTTC
CDR3 protein: CSARPDYGYTF
V gene: TRBV20-1
J gene: TRBJ1-2
D gene: NA

CDR3 DNA: TGTGCCAGCAGCCGACTGGGTCCAGATCGCACAGATACGCAGTATTTT
CDR3 protein: CASSRLGPDRTDTQYF
V gene: TRBV7-3
J gene: TRBJ2-3
D gene: NA